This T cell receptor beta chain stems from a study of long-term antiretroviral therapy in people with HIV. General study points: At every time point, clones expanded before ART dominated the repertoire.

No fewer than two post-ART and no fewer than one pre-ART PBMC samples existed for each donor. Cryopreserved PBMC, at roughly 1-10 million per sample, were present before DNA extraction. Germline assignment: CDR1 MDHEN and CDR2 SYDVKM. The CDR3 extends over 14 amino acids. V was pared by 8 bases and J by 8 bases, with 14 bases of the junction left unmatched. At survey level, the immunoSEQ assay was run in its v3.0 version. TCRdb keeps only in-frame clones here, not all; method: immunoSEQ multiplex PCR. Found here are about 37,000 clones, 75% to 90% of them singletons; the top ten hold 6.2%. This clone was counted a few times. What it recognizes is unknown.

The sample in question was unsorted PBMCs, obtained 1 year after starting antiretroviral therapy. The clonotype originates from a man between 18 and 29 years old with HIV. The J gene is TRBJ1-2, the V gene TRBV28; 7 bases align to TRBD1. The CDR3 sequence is CASSLPEGGYGYTF. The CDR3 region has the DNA TGTGCCAGCTCCTTGCCCGAAGGGGGCTACGGCTACACCTTC.